This passage covers 10 T cell receptor beta chains from one sample sequenced in a study of low-dose radiotherapy and immunotherapy resistance in tumors. Documented time point: after trial treatment. This sample's treatment: LDRT plus nivolumab, ipilimumab, low-dose cyclophosphamide and aspirin (RACIN trial). First-strand cDNA used TRAV- and TRBV-specific primers, covering alpha and beta chains. Amplification, which lasted 15 to 20 PCR cycles, used a constant-region primer and V-primer adapter to amplify TCRs. TCRdb independently ran MiXCR on the reads; one entry per CDR3 protein. The sample carries roughly 100,000 distinct CDR3 sequences, about 20% recorded once. The sample was PBMCs, taken after low-dose radiotherapy plus immunotherapy. The receptor set was obtained from a male donor with prostate cancer.

This clonotype was observed many times. The chain uses TRBV20-1 and TRBJ2-1; tentative D call: TRBD2 (6 bases). This CDR3 has 14 residues. Trimming removed 3 bases from V and 2 bases from J, with 11 bases in between. Germline V CDR1 and CDR2: DFQATT, SNEGSKA (reference sequence). CDR3 bases: TGCAGTGCTAGCGGGACTCTTACCTACAATGAGCAGTTCTTC. This sequence encodes CSASGTLTYNEQFF.

Ten or more counts support this clonotype. The rearrangement links TRBV7-9 to TRBJ1-1; 7 bases are shared with TRBD1. The CDR3 spans 14 residues. With 7 bases clipped from V and 1 base from J, the junction kept 6 bases outside the gene matches. The germline V gene encodes CDR1 SEHNR and CDR2 FQNEAQ (reference sequence). The CDR3 sequence: CASTQGRTNTEAFF. In nucleotides, the CDR3 is TGTGCCAGCACACAGGGGCGAACGAACACTGAAGCTTTCTTT.

Ten or more counts support this clonotype. The chain uses TRBV2 and TRBJ2-2; D possibly corresponds to TRBD1 (6 bases). CDR3 length: 15 residues. The germline V gene encodes CDR1 SNHLY and CDR2 FYNNEI. V was shortened by 6 bases and J by 4 bases, with 15 bases between the two germline ends. Here the CDR3 DNA reads TGTGCCAGCAGGGCCCGGGACACTCTCACCGGGGAGCTGTTTTTT. It encodes CASRARDTLTGELFF.

Ten or more counts support this clonotype. The J gene is TRBJ2-2, the V gene TRBV11-2, with no clear D. V gave up 0 bases and J gave up 7 bases, with 6 bases separating them. This CDR3 has 13 residues. Germline V gene sequence: CDR1 SGHAT, CDR2 FQNNGV. CDR3 DNA sequence: TGTGCCAGCAGCTTAGATGGGAACGGGGAGCTGTTTTTT. It translates to CASSLDGNGELFF.

This clonotype has ten or more counts. At one end, the junction sequence differs from germline, possibly due to a read error. This chain joins TRBV4-1 and TRBJ2-7; D is undetermined. Germline CDR1 is MGHRA and CDR2 is YSYEKL. This CDR3 is 13 amino acids long. CDR3 coding DNA: TGCGCCAGCAGCCAAGATAGTGGGTACGGGCAGTACTTC. It is translated as CASSQDSGYGQYF.

This clonotype was seen at least ten times. CDR3: CASSLTRLGEQYF. Written as DNA, the CDR3 is TGTGCCAGCAGCTTAACGAGGTTGGGCGAGCAGTACTTC. This rearrangement joins TRBV7-9 to TRBJ2-7; no reliable D call. Trimming pared 2 bases from V and 6 bases from J, leaving 11 bases between. This CDR3 region has 13 residues. Germline assignment: CDR1 SEHNR and CDR2 FQNEAQ (reference sequence). Filled out from reference TRBV7-9 and TRBJ2-7, the complete variable domain reads DTGVSQNPRHKITKRGQNVTFRCDPISEHNRLYWYRQTLGQGPEFLTYFQNEAQLEKSRLLSDRFSAERPKGSFSTLEIQRTEQGDSAMYLCASSLTRLGEQYFGPGTRLTVT.

This clonotype was seen repeatedly, ten times or more. V usage is TRBV7-6 and J usage is TRBJ2-5, with 10 bases matching TRBD2. Germline V gives CDR1 SGHVS, CDR2 FNYEAQ. The CDR3 is 16 amino acids. The ends lost 6 bases at V and 3 bases at J; junction bases unmatched: 10. The CDR3 is CASSYGLADDKETQYF. The CDR3 DNA reads as TGTGCCAGCAGTTACGGACTAGCGGACGATAAAGAGACCCAGTACTTC.

This clonotype was seen many times. Written as DNA, the CDR3 is TGTGCCAGCAGCGCGGGCTCCGTAGGGACCCAGTACTTC. It translates to CASSAGSVGTQYF. The gene calls are TRBV2 and TRBJ2-5; possible D gene TRBD2, 5 bases. The V and J ends lost 6 bases and 7 bases respectively, with 15 bases between them. The CDR3 runs 13 residues. The germline V gene has CDR1 SNHLY and CDR2 FYNNEI.

This clonotype is labeled as medium-sized. The genes are TRBV29-1 and TRBJ2-1; 9 bases line up with TRBD1. V lost 6 bases to trimming and J lost 8 bases; unmatched junction nucleotides: 8. The CDR3 extends over 13 amino acids. Germline CDR1 SQVTM, CDR2 ANQGSEA. CDR3 sequence reads: CSVRDRETDEQFF. In DNA form, the CDR3 reads TGCAGCGTCCGGGACAGGGAGACGGATGAGCAGTTCTTC.

A word on this clonotype: Since a far larger clone is one base different, this is likely a read error. V is TRBV6-1 and J is TRBJ1-5, with TRBD1 matching over 7 bases. The germline CDR1 and CDR2 sequences are MNHNS and SASEGT. The CDR3 is 14 amino acids. The DNA for the CDR3 is TGTGCCAGCAGTTACCAGCAGGGGGATCATCCCCAGCATTTT. Its translation is CASSYQQGDHPQHF.